This record concerns one TCR beta chain sequence. Seattle-derived patients entered the study during active infection and were followed longitudinally. Study processing details: Amplification of reference gene primers was used by the study to estimate nucleated cell counts. TCRdb's copy holds only in-frame clones and misses some; the assay was immunoSEQ multiplex PCR. That table is the source of V, J and clone size, and D and trimming were worked out from the DNA. The top ten clones hold around 5.1% of a sample with about 260,000 clones, around 87% of them seen once. The sample comes from a study of blood T cell repertoires in COVID-19. As for the study in general: The study drew acute and convalescent COVID-19 samples from the United States, Italy and Spain. Sources were T cells, B-cell-depleted T cells, or PBMCs; the material itself was cDNA or gDNA.

The CDR3 is made up of 14 amino acids. Germline values: CDR1 MNHEY, CDR2 SMNVEV (reference sequence). The V and J ends lost 11 bases and 2 bases, in that order; junction bases with no gene match: 7. The origin of this receptor is a woman aged 55-70 years with COVID-19, enrolled during active disease. This chain joins TRBV27 and TRBJ2-1, with 9 bases matching TRBD2. Material: peripheral blood. CDR3 sequence (DNA): TGTGCCTCGCGGGAGGGCCCGACCTACAATGAGCAGTTCTTC. This translates into CASREGPTYNEQFF.